Below, one T cell receptor (beta chain) is given with its context. Its antigen is not identified. V lost 5 bases to trimming and J lost 4 bases; unmatched junction nucleotides: 9. The germline V gene has CDR1 LNHDA and CDR2 SQIVND (reference sequence). This CDR3 is built from 18 residues. The data originate from a study of cytomegalovirus exposure and HLA in healthy donors. Study results and limitations: Many donors shared some public TCRs, even though most TCR sequences were rare.

The study ran its PCR with 60 Vbeta and 13 Jbeta primers. Assay used: immunoSEQ multiplex PCR; TCRdb lists only in-frame clones, some missing. The sample yields some 150,000 clones, around 60% seen once. Sequencing used PBMCs. The source is a woman in her fifties or sixties in good health and CMV-seropositive. The chain joins TRBV19 to TRBJ2-2, with 14 positions matching TRBD2. The DNA for the CDR3 is TGTGCCAGTAGTCTGGGACTAGCGGGAGCGGCTGTCACCGGGGAGCTGTTTTTT. The encoded protein is CASSLGLAGAAVTGELFF.